This TCR beta chain was obtained from a study of CD8 T cells in ankylosing spondylitis. Whole-study findings and limits: Some of these motif variants have turned up before, in reports on reactive arthritis synovial fluid and blood. Disease-linked clones were reportedly significantly enriched in matched ankylosing spondylitis synovial fluid.

This clonotype appeared many times. What it recognizes is unknown. The V and J ends lost 6 bases and 7 bases respectively, with 13 bases between them. Germline CDR1 reads SQVTM; CDR2 reads ANQGSEA. The CDR3 contains 11 residues. Quantitative 5'-RACE with molecular barcodes produced the TCR beta libraries. TCRdb passed the 5' RACE reads through MiXCR, listing each CDR3 protein once. In the table there are around 130,000 distinct CDR3 sequences, 7% to 10% of which are singletons. Specimen: blood, either unsorted or a sorted T cell fraction (not recorded which). The receptor's source is a male donor with ankylosing spondylitis or in good health (not recorded which). V and J are TRBV29-1 and TRBJ2-7, with D uncertain. This chain's CDR3 is CSVENVHEQYF. The CDR3 bases are TGCAGCGTCGAGAACGTACATGAGCAGTACTTC.